The 20 T cell receptor beta chains reported below all come from one sample, sequenced in a study of T cell responses to AZD1222 COVID-19 vaccine (dated by TCRdb to the early 2020s). The time point label of this sample denotes: baseline before first vaccination. Preparation of the library involved the immunoSEQ multiplex PCR assay. The table was pulled from immuneACCESS by TCRdb, which kept in-frame rearrangements only. Such tables lose some clones; where checked, under half of the loss comes from unresolved V genes, and the rest has no known cause. The sample records 160,000 or so clones, less than 95% of which are singletons. The leading ten clones occupy 1.5% to 2% of the sample. The specimen was peripheral blood, collected on day 0 of AZD1222 vaccination. The receptors come from an adult in good health.

The rearrangement joins TRBV11-3 to TRBJ2-5; a possible D gene is TRBD2 (6 bases). Per the germline V gene, CDR1 is SGHNT and CDR2 is YENEEA. V was shortened by 5 bases and J by 5 bases, with 9 bases between the two germline ends. The CDR3 spans 12 residues. The CDR3 loop is CASSAGRETQYF. CDR3 sequence (DNA): TGTGCCAGCAGCGCGGGGAGGGAGACCCAGTACTTC.

The gene calls are TRBV11-2 and TRBJ1-1; D is uncertain. V was shortened by 2 bases and J by 2 bases, with 6 bases between the two germline ends. CDR1 is SGHAT, CDR2 FQNNGV, per germline. CDR3 length: 13 residues. CDR3 nucleotides: TGTGCCAGCAGCTTAAGCAGAAACACTGAAGCTTTCTTT. Amino acids: CASSLSRNTEAFF.

The chain joins TRBV30 to TRBJ2-5, with 9 nucleotides matching TRBD1. Germline V gives CDR1 GTSNPN, CDR2 SVGIG (reference sequence). The CDR3 totals 14 residues. V shed 3 bases and J 5 bases; nucleotides not matched to a gene: 7. CDR3 residues: CAWRAYRGLETQYF. CDR3 nucleotide sequence: TGTGCCTGGAGGGCCTACAGGGGGCTGGAGACCCAGTACTTC.

The chain is built from TRBV27 and TRBJ1-2; D gene uncertain. Trimming removed 4 bases from V and 4 bases from J, with 4 bases in between. Germline assignment: CDR1 MNHEY and CDR2 SMNVEV (reference sequence). The CDR3 has 11 amino acids. CDR3 amino acids: CASSSGYGYTF. As DNA, the CDR3 is TGTGCCAGCAGTTCAGGCTATGGCTACACCTTC.

The V call is TRBV28, the J call TRBJ2-7, with 7 nucleotides matching TRBD2. The CDR3 covers 15 residues. Trimming at V came to 3 bases and at J to 3 bases, leaving 8 bases not matched to a gene. CDR1 and CDR2 (germline): MDHEN, SYDVKM. DNA of the CDR3: TGTGCCAGCAGTTTCGGGGACTATCGATTCTACGAGCAGTACTTC. Translating it yields CASSFGDYRFYEQYF.

The chain combines TRBV19 with TRBJ1-2; 7 nucleotides agree with TRBD1. Germline V lookup: CDR1 LNHDA, CDR2 SQIVND (reference sequence). The length of the CDR3 is 12 residues. After removal of 7 bases from V and 7 bases from J, the junction contained 6 bases not matched to a gene. CDR3 amino acids: CASKDRDSGYTF. The CDR3 DNA reads as TGTGCCAGTAAAGACAGGGACTCTGGCTACACCTTC.

J is TRBJ2-2 and V is TRBV19, with a possible D match to TRBD1 (5 bases). V lost 0 bases to trimming and J lost 4 bases, with 9 bases between them. CDR3 length: 15 amino acids. Germline assignment: CDR1 LNHDA and CDR2 SQIVND (reference sequence). CDR3 sequence: CASSIDPRVTGELFF. The CDR3 region has the DNA TGTGCCAGTAGTATAGATCCCAGGGTCACCGGGGAGCTGTTTTTT. Full variable domain (outside the CDR3, taken from reference TRBV19 and TRBJ2-2): DGGITQSPKYLFRKEGQNVTLSCEQNLNHDAMYWYRQDPGQGLRLIYYSQIVNDFQKGDIAEGYSVSREKKESFPLTVTSAQKNPTAFYLCASSIDPRVTGELFFGEGSRLTVL.

The genes are TRBV19 and TRBJ2-1; 7 nucleotides align to TRBD2. V lost 8 bases, J lost 6 bases, and 10 bases stayed unmatched. Germline CDR1 and CDR2: LNHDA and SQIVND (reference sequence). CDR3 size: 14 residues. CDR3 residues: CASVNAGETNEQFF. CDR3 nucleotide sequence: TGTGCCAGTGTCAACGCGGGGGAGACCAATGAGCAGTTCTTC.

CDR3 sequence (DNA): TGTGCCAGCAGCCCAAGGGTTGGTATCTCCTACAATGAGCAGTTCTTC. Protein product: CASSPRVGISYNEQFF. This chain uses TRBV7-6 with TRBJ2-1; D gene unclear. This CDR3 is built from 16 residues. V was pared by 5 bases and J by 0 bases, with 14 bases between. Germline V gene lookup returns CDR1 SGHVS and CDR2 FNYEAQ. The whole variable domain, remainder taken from reference TRBV7-6 and TRBJ2-1, is GAGVSQSPRYKVTKRGQDVALRCDPISGHVSLYWYRQALGQGPEFLTYFNYEAQQDKSGLPNDRFSAERPEGSISTLTIQRTEQRDSAMYRCASSPRVGISYNEQFFGPGTRLTVL.

This chain joins TRBV7-9 and TRBJ2-7; D not certain. The CDR3 runs to 14 residues. Per the germline V gene, CDR1 is SEHNR and CDR2 is FQNEAQ (reference sequence). Trimming took 1 base from V and 5 from J, leaving 12 bases between them. The DNA for the CDR3 is TGTGCCAGCAGCTTAGATGCGACTCTCAACGAGCAGTACTTC. This codes for CASSLDATLNEQYF.

The rearrangement joins TRBV7-9 to TRBJ2-1; 13 bases are shared with TRBD2. The CDR3 runs 17 residues. The V gene's germline CDR1 is SEHNR and CDR2 FQNEAQ (reference sequence). J lost 6 bases, V lost 3 bases, and 8 bases had no gene match. The CDR3 region is CASSFSGLAGRINEQFF. CDR3 nucleotides: TGTGCCAGCAGCTTTTCGGGACTAGCGGGAAGGATCAATGAGCAGTTCTTC.

The chain has TRBV5-6 and TRBJ1-2, with 8 bases fitting TRBD1. The CDR3 totals 14 residues. Germline CDR1 SGHDT, CDR2 YYEEEE. V was pared by 5 bases and J by 3 bases, with 6 bases of the junction left unmatched. The CDR3 sequence is CASRAGQEYYGYTF. Written as DNA, the CDR3 is TGTGCCAGCAGGGCGGGACAGGAGTACTATGGCTACACCTTC.

The rearrangement joins TRBV6-5 to TRBJ1-2; 9 nucleotides line up with TRBD1. The V and J ends lost 4 bases and 7 bases, in that order; junction bases with no gene match: 1. This CDR3 has 12 amino acids. CDR1 is MNHEY and CDR2 is SVGAGI in the germline V gene. The CDR3 nucleotides are TGTGCCAGCAGTTCGGACAGGGGTGGCTACACCTTC. This encodes CASSSDRGGYTF.

The V and J genes are TRBV5-4 and TRBJ1-6; 8 bases map to TRBD1. The ends lost 0 bases at V and 18 bases at J; junction bases unmatched: 5. CDR3 size: 12 residues. Germline V gene lookup returns CDR1 SGHNT and CDR2 YYREEE (reference sequence). CDR3 sequence reads: CASSLAGQGDHF. CDR3 bases: TGTGCCAGCAGCTTGGCTGGACAGGGAGACCACTTT.

The V and J genes are TRBV29-1 and TRBJ1-2; TRBD1 is a possible D gene (5 bases). This CDR3 comprises 13 residues. Trimming took off 7 bases at V and 0 bases at J, with 12 bases between the two ends. CDR1 is SQVTM and CDR2 is ANQGSEA in the germline V gene. CDR3 DNA: TGCAGCGCCCCGACAGCCGCTAACTATGGCTACACCTTC. It translates to CSAPTAANYGYTF.

V and J are TRBV5-6 and TRBJ2-7; D is ambiguous. Per germline, CDR1 SGHDT and CDR2 YYEEEE. The CDR3 spans 13 residues. Trimming left V 1 base short and J 3 bases short, with 8 bases between. This CDR3 reads CASSLYYFYEQYF. The DNA for the CDR3 is TGTGCCAGCAGCTTGTATTACTTCTACGAGCAGTACTTC.

This clone was seen only once. The chain employs TRBV9 and TRBJ2-7, with 8 bases identical to TRBD1. The J segment lost 3 bases and the V segment lost 3 bases, leaving 5 bases of the junction unmatched. In germline, CDR1 is SGDLS, CDR2 YYNGEE. The CDR3 spans 14 residues. CDR3 in amino acids: CASSATGDHYEQYF. The CDR3 DNA reads as TGTGCCAGCAGCGCGACAGGGGACCACTACGAGCAGTACTTC.

This clone was seen more than once but under ten times. This sequence joins TRBV7-3 and TRBJ1-1; D gene uncertain. Trimming pared 9 bases from V and 2 bases from J, leaving 13 bases between. This CDR3 is 13 amino acids long. Germline lookup yields CDR1 SGHTA and CDR2 FQGTGA. The CDR3 DNA follows: TGTGCCAGTAGCCTCGGGTACAACACTGAAGCTTTCTTT. Amino acid sequence: CASSLGYNTEAFF.

The chain carries TRBV28 and TRBJ2-1, with TRBD2 matching over 7 bases. V was pared by 4 bases and J by 8 bases, with 17 bases of the junction left unmatched. CDR3 size: 17 residues. Germline values: CDR1 MDHEN, CDR2 SYDVKM. The CDR3 loop is CASSSTQKVAGTDEQFF. CDR3 nucleotide sequence: TGTGCCAGCAGTTCTACCCAAAAGGTAGCGGGTACGGATGAGCAGTTCTTC.

V gene TRBV7-8 combines with J gene TRBJ2-1; maybe TRBD1 (5 bases). Germline CDR1 SGHVS, CDR2 FQNEAQ. This CDR3 contains 13 residues. The V gene lost 5 bases and the J gene lost 7 bases, with 12 bases spanning the gap. The CDR3 DNA reads TGTGCCAGCAGCCCAGACAGATTAAATGAGCAGTTCTTC. This codes for CASSPDRLNEQFF.